A selection of T cell receptor beta chains follows, all from one sample in a study of cytomegalovirus exposure and HLA in healthy donors. TCRdb keeps only in-frame clones here, not all; method: immunoSEQ multiplex PCR. The table shows about 130,000 clones, with over 70% occurring only once. Sequenced input: PBMCs. The receptor source for this set is a young man in good health and CMV-seronegative. CDR3s include the opening cysteine and the closing phenylalanine or tryptophan. Each record gives: J gene, clone size, V gene, D gene, CDR3 protein, CDR3 DNA. D genes are given only for firm matches. The size entry is marked missing in some rows and otherwise reads once, few, many or a size class.

J gene: TRBJ1-1; clone size: NA; V gene: TRBV7-9; D gene: TRBD1; CDR3 protein: CASSQPPRTGDTEAFF; CDR3 DNA: TGTGCCAGCAGCCAACCCCCAAGGACAGGGGACACTGAAGCTTTCTTT
J gene: TRBJ1-5; clone size: once; V gene: TRBV6-6; D gene: TRBD1; CDR3 protein: CASSYPLDRVQPQHF; CDR3 DNA: TGTGCCAGCAGTTACCCCCTGGACAGGGTACAACCCCAGCATTTT
J gene: TRBJ2-7; clone size: NA; V gene: TRBV5-8; D gene: NA; CDR3 protein: CASSSGVVREQYF; CDR3 DNA: TGTGCCAGCAGCTCAGGGGTTGTGCGCGAGCAGTACTTC
J gene: TRBJ1-3; clone size: NA; V gene: TRBV28; D gene: NA; CDR3 protein: CASSSRDWSGNTIYF; CDR3 DNA: TGTGCCAGCAGTTCCCGAGACTGGTCTGGAAACACCATATATTTT
J gene: TRBJ2-5; clone size: NA; V gene: TRBV2; D gene: TRBD2; CDR3 protein: CASLNSGRATETQYF; CDR3 DNA: TGTGCCAGCTTGAATAGCGGGAGGGCCACGGAGACCCAGTACTTC
J gene: TRBJ1-2; clone size: NA; V gene: TRBV2; D gene: TRBD1; CDR3 protein: CASTGDAYGYTF; CDR3 DNA: TGTGCCAGTACAGGGGACGCCTATGGCTACACCTTC
J gene: TRBJ2-7; clone size: NA; V gene: TRBV4-1; D gene: TRBD1; CDR3 protein: CASRGTGTGGQYF; CDR3 DNA: TGCGCCAGCAGAGGGACAGGGACCGGCGGGCAGTACTTC
J gene: TRBJ2-2; clone size: NA; V gene: TRBV4-3; D gene: NA; CDR3 protein: CASSQISTANTGELFF; CDR3 DNA: TGCGCCAGCAGCCAAATTTCGACAGCGAACACCGGGGAGCTGTTTTTT
J gene: TRBJ1-1; clone size: NA; V gene: TRBV5-5; D gene: NA; CDR3 protein: CASSLGGGVNTEAFF; CDR3 DNA: TGTGCCAGCAGCTTGGGCGGGGGGGTGAACACTGAAGCTTTCTTT
J gene: TRBJ1-5; clone size: NA; V gene: TRBV7-3; D gene: TRBD1; CDR3 protein: CASSSRDSVNQPQHF; CDR3 DNA: TGTGCCAGCAGCTCTCGGGACAGCGTCAATCAGCCCCAGCATTTT
J gene: TRBJ2-1; clone size: NA; V gene: TRBV7-9; D gene: TRBD2; CDR3 protein: CASSHGLAGSTLVVDEQFF; CDR3 DNA: TGTGCCAGCAGCCACGGACTAGCGGGATCCACCCTGGTGGTCGATGAGCAGTTCTTC
J gene: TRBJ1-5; clone size: NA; V gene: TRBV7-8; D gene: TRBD1; CDR3 protein: CASSSSRGLGQPQHF; CDR3 DNA: TGTGCCAGCAGCTCGAGCAGGGGGCTAGGGCAGCCCCAGCATTTT
J gene: TRBJ2-7; clone size: NA; V gene: TRBV19; D gene: TRBD1; CDR3 protein: CASLPGQGGEQYF; CDR3 DNA: TGTGCCAGTCTACCAGGACAGGGGGGCGAGCAGTACTTC
J gene: TRBJ1-5; clone size: NA; V gene: TRBV2; D gene: NA; CDR3 protein: CASSQEKDKSLRNQPQHF; CDR3 DNA: TGTGCCAGCAGTCAAGAGAAGGACAAGTCCCTCCGCAATCAGCCCCAGCATTTT
J gene: TRBJ1-2; clone size: NA; V gene: TRBV28; D gene: TRBD1; CDR3 protein: CATLGGPSNYGYTF; CDR3 DNA: TGTGCCACTCTAGGGGGCCCATCTAACTATGGCTACACCTTC
J gene: TRBJ2-3; clone size: NA; V gene: TRBV7-9; D gene: TRBD2; CDR3 protein: CASSLTSGITDTQYF; CDR3 DNA: TGTGCCAGCAGCCTGACTAGCGGGATCACAGATACGCAGTATTTT
J gene: TRBJ2-7; clone size: NA; V gene: TRBV18; D gene: NA; CDR3 protein: CASSRNRDSSTLEQYF; CDR3 DNA: TGTGCCAGCTCACGTAACAGGGATAGTTCCACTCTCGAGCAGTACTTC
J gene: TRBJ2-1; clone size: NA; V gene: TRBV10-3; D gene: NA; CDR3 protein: CAISREGIVNEQFF; CDR3 DNA: TGTGCCATCAGTCGAGAGGGTATCGTCAATGAGCAGTTCTTC
J gene: TRBJ1-1; clone size: NA; V gene: TRBV28; D gene: TRBD1; CDR3 protein: CASSPGTGPTEAFF; CDR3 DNA: TGTGCCAGCAGTCCAGGGACAGGGCCCACTGAAGCTTTCTTT
J gene: TRBJ2-2; clone size: NA; V gene: TRBV5-1; D gene: NA; CDR3 protein: CASSLETGGGELFF; CDR3 DNA: TGCGCCAGCAGCTTGGAGACAGGAGGCGGGGAGCTGTTTTTT
J gene: TRBJ1-2; clone size: few; V gene: TRBV5-1; D gene: TRBD1; CDR3 protein: CASSLANMEEDRVLNYGYTF; CDR3 DNA: TGCGCCAGCAGCTTGGCCAACATGGAAGAGGACAGGGTCTTGAACTATGGCTACACCTTC
J gene: TRBJ2-5; clone size: NA; V gene: TRBV2; D gene: NA; CDR3 protein: CASSLLAGETQYF; CDR3 DNA: TGTGCCAGCAGCCTCTTGGCGGGAGAGACCCAGTACTTC
J gene: TRBJ2-4; clone size: NA; V gene: TRBV14; D gene: TRBD2; CDR3 protein: CASSLGTSGNIQYF; CDR3 DNA: TGTGCCAGCAGCCTCGGGACTAGCGGAAACATTCAGTACTTC
J gene: TRBJ1-5; clone size: NA; V gene: TRBV9; D gene: NA; CDR3 protein: CASSGGSSNQPQHF; CDR3 DNA: TGTGCCAGCAGCGGTGGTAGTAGCAATCAGCCCCAGCATTTT
J gene: TRBJ2-7; clone size: once; V gene: TRBV30; D gene: TRBD1; CDR3 protein: CAWSEGQGFYEQYF; CDR3 DNA: TGTGCCTGGAGTGAGGGACAGGGGTTCTACGAGCAGTACTTC
J gene: TRBJ1-3; clone size: NA; V gene: TRBV30; D gene: NA; CDR3 protein: CAWSVIGNTIYF; CDR3 DNA: TGTGCCTGGAGTGTTATCGGGAACACCATATATTTT
J gene: TRBJ2-5; clone size: NA; V gene: TRBV4-2; D gene: NA; CDR3 protein: CASSQGSSEETQYF; CDR3 DNA: TGTGCCAGCAGCCAAGGTTCAAGCGAAGAGACCCAGTACTTC
J gene: TRBJ2-5; clone size: once; V gene: TRBV5-1; D gene: TRBD2; CDR3 protein: CASSLPLAGERETQYF; CDR3 DNA: TGCGCCAGCAGCTTGCCCCTAGCGGGGGAGAGGGAGACCCAGTACTTC
J gene: TRBJ2-7; clone size: NA; V gene: TRBV27; D gene: TRBD1; CDR3 protein: CASSLLGQGSEQYF; CDR3 DNA: TGTGCCAGCAGTTTACTTGGACAGGGCAGCGAGCAGTACTTC
J gene: TRBJ1-4; clone size: NA; V gene: TRBV18; D gene: NA; CDR3 protein: CASSPTGDSNEKLFF; CDR3 DNA: TGTGCCAGCTCACCAACAGGCGACTCGAATGAAAAACTGTTTTTT
J gene: TRBJ1-5; clone size: NA; V gene: TRBV6-1; D gene: NA; CDR3 protein: CASSVSENQPQHF; CDR3 DNA: TGTGCCAGCAGTGTGTCAGAAAATCAGCCCCAGCATTTT
J gene: TRBJ2-1; clone size: NA; V gene: TRBV5-1; D gene: NA; CDR3 protein: CASSGTTGGEQFF; CDR3 DNA: TGCGCCAGCAGTGGTACGACTGGAGGGGAGCAGTTCTTC
J gene: TRBJ1-6; clone size: NA; V gene: TRBV7-6; D gene: NA; CDR3 protein: CASSLGGGNGYSPLHF; CDR3 DNA: TGTGCCAGCAGCTTAGGTGGAGGGAACGGGTATTCACCCCTCCACTTT
J gene: TRBJ2-2; clone size: NA; V gene: TRBV5-1; D gene: NA; CDR3 protein: CASSVGGATGELFF; CDR3 DNA: TGCGCCAGCAGCGTTGGGGGGGCCACCGGGGAGCTGTTTTTT
J gene: TRBJ2-1; clone size: few; V gene: TRBV30; D gene: TRBD2; CDR3 protein: CAHLSQTSGSYNEQFF; CDR3 DNA: TGTGCCCACCTATCCCAGACTAGCGGGAGCTACAATGAGCAGTTCTTC
J gene: TRBJ2-5; clone size: NA; V gene: TRBV29-1; D gene: TRBD2; CDR3 protein: CSVESPSGSSTQYF; CDR3 DNA: TGCAGCGTTGAGTCCCCTAGCGGGAGTTCGACCCAGTACTTC
J gene: TRBJ2-7; clone size: NA; V gene: TRBV4-3; D gene: NA; CDR3 protein: CASSQEGGGSYEQYF; CDR3 DNA: TGCGCCAGCAGCCAAGAAGGTGGCGGATCCTACGAGCAGTACTTC
J gene: TRBJ2-6; clone size: NA; V gene: TRBV9; D gene: NA; CDR3 protein: CASSGQPTSGANVLTF; CDR3 DNA: TGTGCCAGCAGCGGCCAACCGACTTCTGGGGCCAACGTCCTGACTTTC
J gene: TRBJ2-7; clone size: NA; V gene: TRBV30; D gene: NA; CDR3 protein: CALNRQGGHEQYF; CDR3 DNA: TGTGCCTTGAATAGGCAGGGTGGCCACGAGCAGTACTTC
J gene: TRBJ1-5; clone size: NA; V gene: TRBV6-5; D gene: TRBD1; CDR3 protein: CASSRTGDQPQHF; CDR3 DNA: TGTGCCAGCAGCCGAACAGGGGATCAGCCCCAGCATTTT
J gene: TRBJ1-5; clone size: few; V gene: TRBV4-3; D gene: NA; CDR3 protein: CASPGNQPQHF; CDR3 DNA: TGCGCCAGCCCAGGGAATCAGCCCCAGCATTTT
J gene: TRBJ2-3; clone size: NA; V gene: TRBV11-3; D gene: NA; CDR3 protein: CASSLGGWGTDTQYF; CDR3 DNA: TGTGCCAGCAGCTTGGGGGGATGGGGCACAGATACGCAGTATTTT
J gene: TRBJ2-5; clone size: NA; V gene: TRBV2; D gene: TRBD1; CDR3 protein: CASTSPDRGLEQYF; CDR3 DNA: TGTGCCAGCACCTCGCCGGACAGGGGGCTTGAGCAGTACTTC
J gene: TRBJ2-2; clone size: NA; V gene: TRBV4-3; D gene: NA; CDR3 protein: CASSQSSPGELFF; CDR3 DNA: TGCGCCAGCAGCCAGTCTAGTCCCGGGGAGCTGTTTTTT